Shown below are 17 T cell receptor beta chains from a single sample sequenced in a study of CD8 T cells in ankylosing spondylitis. TCRdb re-analysed the 5' RACE reads in MiXCR, keeping a single row per CDR3 protein. This sample has about 160,000 distinct CDR3 sequences, with 15% to 20% found just once. Sequencing was carried out using blood, either unsorted or a sorted T cell fraction (not recorded which). The origin of the receptors is a male donor with ankylosing spondylitis or in good health (not recorded which).

This clonotype was observed many times. This rearrangement joins TRBV2 to TRBJ2-4; D perhaps matches TRBD2 (6 bases). In germline, CDR1 is SNHLY, CDR2 FYNNEI. Trimming took off 5 bases at V and 0 bases at J, with 17 bases between the two ends. The CDR3 extends over 17 amino acids. The CDR3 DNA reads TGTGCCAGCAGTCGGATGGGACTTGTCGAAGCCAAAAACATTCAGTACTTC. Its translation: CASSRMGLVEAKNIQYF.

This clonotype occurred many times. This chain uses TRBV28 with TRBJ2-2, with unresolved D. V was pared by 6 bases and J by 4 bases, with 9 bases between. The CDR3 has 13 amino acids. Per the germline V gene, CDR1 is MDHEN and CDR2 is SYDVKM. The CDR3 nucleotides are TGTGCCAGCAGAACTACGAGCACCGGGGAGCTGTTTTTT. It yields the protein CASRTTSTGELFF.

This rearrangement joins TRBV30 to TRBJ1-6; D is undetermined. Trimming shortened V by 7 bases and J by 5 bases, and 12 bases separated the two germline ends. Germline V CDR1 and CDR2: GTSNPN, SVGIG (reference sequence). The CDR3 contains 13 residues. The chain's CDR3 is CASKAGNNSPLHF. The CDR3 nucleotides are TGTGCCTCGAAAGCCGGAAATAATTCACCCCTCCACTTT.

This clonotype appeared many times. The chain recombines TRBV3-1 with TRBJ2-7, with D uncertain. Germline V CDR1 and CDR2: LGHDT, YNNKEL (reference sequence). The CDR3 consists of 11 residues. Trimming removed 6 bases at V and 4 bases at J, with 7 bases between. The CDR3 nucleotides read TGTGCCAGCAGGGGGTGGTACGAGCAGTACTTC. Its translation is CASRGWYEQYF.

The count of this clonotype is one. The CDR3 loop is CASSPGVLCELFF. CDR3 DNA: TGTGCCAGCAGCCCCGGGGTCCTCTGCGAGCTGTTTTTT. The chain recombines TRBV4-2 with TRBJ2-2, with D possibly matching TRBD2 (5 bases). Looked up from germline, CDR1 is LGHNA and CDR2 is YNFKEQ. The CDR3 consists of 13 residues. Trimming stripped 4 bases from V and 11 bases from J, with 14 bases between.

V and J are TRBV20-1 and TRBJ2-1, with D hard to call. CDR3 length: 12 residues. Trimming pared 3 bases from V and 6 bases from J, leaving 9 bases between. The germline V gene encodes CDR1 DFQATT and CDR2 SNEGSKA (reference sequence). CDR3 sequence (DNA): TGCAGTGCTAGCTGGCTGGTCAATGAGCAGTTCTTC. Protein: CSASWLVNEQFF.

This clonotype was recorded at least ten times. This chain connects TRBV10-2 to TRBJ1-5, with D possibly matching TRBD1 (6 bases). The V gene lost 8 bases and the J gene lost 6 bases, with 17 bases spanning the gap. The CDR3 sequence is 14 residues long. CDR1 and CDR2 from the germline V gene are WSHSY and SAAADI. This CDR3 reads CASSHPGVGQPQHF. The CDR3 DNA reads as TGCGCCAGCTCCCACCCAGGGGTAGGTCAGCCCCAGCATTTT.

This clonotype showed up many times. J is TRBJ2-2 and V is TRBV12-3 or TRBV12-4; D might be TRBD1 (5 bases). CDR3 length: 15 amino acids. Trimming stripped 6 bases from V and 1 base from J, with 12 bases between. CDR3 protein: CASSATGLNTGELFF. The CDR3 DNA is TGTGCCAGCAGCGCCACAGGCCTGAACACCGGGGAGCTGTTTTTT.

The gene calls are TRBV6-1 and TRBJ2-3; D possibly corresponds to TRBD2 (6 bases). The V and J ends lost 5 bases and 5 bases respectively, with 14 bases between them. This CDR3 comprises 14 residues. Germline V CDR1 and CDR2: MNHNS, SASEGT. In DNA, the CDR3 is TGTGCCAGCAGTCCAAGGGGAGGTCGAGATACGCAGTATTTT. It specifies CASSPRGGRDTQYF.

This clonotype turned up a few times. DNA of the CDR3: TGTGCCAGCAGTTTTTGGCGGGAGGGTTACAATGAGCAGTTCTTC. It encodes CASSFWREGYNEQFF. This rearrangement joins TRBV12-3 or TRBV12-4 to TRBJ2-1, with 9 bases lining up with TRBD2. CDR3 length equals 15 residues. J was trimmed by 4 bases and V by 3 bases; bases with no gene match: 4.

The chain links TRBV10-2 to TRBJ2-7, with D perhaps given as TRBD1 or TRBD2 (5 bases each). V dropped 6 bases and J dropped 4 bases, with 16 bases sitting between them. Germline V gene data show CDR1 as WSHSY and CDR2 as SAAADI. The length of the CDR3 is 14 residues. Written as DNA, the CDR3 is TGCGCCAGCAGGGACTTGGACCCAGGGTACGAGCAGTACTTC. Its protein is CASRDLDPGYEQYF.

V gene TRBV27 combines with J gene TRBJ1-1; possibly TRBD1 for D (6 bases). Germline V lookup: CDR1 MNHEY, CDR2 SMNVEV (reference sequence). The CDR3 runs 15 residues. V lost 7 bases and J lost 0, with 15 bases in between. The CDR3 DNA follows: TGTGCCAGCAAACAACAGGGTTTCGTGAACACTGAAGCTTTCTTT. It specifies CASKQQGFVNTEAFF.

Many counts were recorded for this clonotype. The chain recombines TRBV27 with TRBJ1-5, with TRBD1 matching over 7 bases. With V trimmed by 6 bases and J by 4 bases, 15 bases remained unmatched. The CDR3 runs 17 residues. Looked up from germline, CDR1 is MNHEY and CDR2 is SMNVEV (reference sequence). The CDR3 is CASSSLLTGTINQPQHF. The CDR3 region has the DNA TGTGCCAGCAGCTCCCTTTTGACAGGGACGATAAATCAGCCCCAGCATTTT.

This clonotype has just a few counts. The chain has TRBV4-1 and TRBJ2-1, with 11 bases lining up with TRBD2. The CDR3 has 16 residues. Trimming took 1 base from V and 4 from J; bases not matched to a gene: 3. Germline V gene data show CDR1 as MGHRA and CDR2 as YSYEKL. The chain's CDR3 is CASSQGSGRVYNEQFF. DNA for the CDR3: TGCGCCAGCAGCCAAGGTAGCGGGAGGGTTTACAATGAGCAGTTCTTC.

This clonotype was seen repeatedly, ten times or more. The chain recombines TRBV7-8 with TRBJ1-1; D gene unclear. Germline assignment: CDR1 SGHVS and CDR2 FQNEAQ. The germline V and J ends were trimmed by 5 bases and 6 bases, with 22 bases remaining between them. The CDR3 totals 16 residues. This CDR3 reads CASSPTSGLTQAEAFF. Written as DNA, the CDR3 is TGTGCCAGCAGCCCGACTTCGGGTCTCACTCAAGCTGAAGCTTTCTTT.

V gene TRBV14 combines with J gene TRBJ1-1; D not resolved. Germline V gives CDR1 SGHDN, CDR2 FVKESK. Trimming took 4 bases from V and 0 from J, leaving 12 bases between them. The CDR3 runs 15 residues. Here the CDR3 reads CASSLTGRMNTEAFF. The CDR3 DNA follows: TGTGCCAGCAGCCTCACCGGGAGAATGAACACTGAAGCTTTCTTT.

The chain couples TRBV5-8 to TRBJ2-5; TRBD2 aligns across 15 bases. The trim removed 4 bases at V and 4 bases at J, leaving 8 bases unmatched. Germline CDR1 is SGHTS and CDR2 is YDEGEE. The CDR3 runs to 17 residues. In nucleotides, the CDR3 is TGTGCCAGCAGCCCTGACCCGGGACTAGCGGGAGGAGAGACCCAGTACTTC. Protein sequence: CASSPDPGLAGGETQYF.